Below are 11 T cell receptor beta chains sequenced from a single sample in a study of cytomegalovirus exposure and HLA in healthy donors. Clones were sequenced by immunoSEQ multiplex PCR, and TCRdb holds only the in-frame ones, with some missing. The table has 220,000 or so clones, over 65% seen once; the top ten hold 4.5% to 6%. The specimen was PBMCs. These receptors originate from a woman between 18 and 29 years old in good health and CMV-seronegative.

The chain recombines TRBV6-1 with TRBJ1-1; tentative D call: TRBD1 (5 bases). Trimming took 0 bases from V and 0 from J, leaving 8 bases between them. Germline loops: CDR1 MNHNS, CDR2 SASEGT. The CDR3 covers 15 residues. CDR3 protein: CASSEAGPLNTEAFF. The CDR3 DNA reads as TGTGCCAGCAGTGAAGCGGGGCCATTGAACACTGAAGCTTTCTTT.

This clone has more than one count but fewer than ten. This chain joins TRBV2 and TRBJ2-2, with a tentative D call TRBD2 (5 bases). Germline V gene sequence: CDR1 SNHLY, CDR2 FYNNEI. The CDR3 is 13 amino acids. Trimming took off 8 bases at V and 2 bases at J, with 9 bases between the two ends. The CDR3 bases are TGTGCCAGCGAAGACTACAACACCGGGGAGCTGTTTTTT. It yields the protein CASEDYNTGELFF.

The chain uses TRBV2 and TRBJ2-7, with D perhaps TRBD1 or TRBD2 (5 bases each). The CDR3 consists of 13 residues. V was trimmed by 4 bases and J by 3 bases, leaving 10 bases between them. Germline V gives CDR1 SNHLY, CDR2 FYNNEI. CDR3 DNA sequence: TGTGCCAGCAGTGGGGGACCCTACTACGAGCAGTACTTC. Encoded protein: CASSGGPYYEQYF.

Here the CDR3 reads CASSAQVATNEKLFF. In DNA, the CDR3 is TGTGCCAGTAGTGCACAGGTAGCAACTAATGAAAAACTGTTTTTT. This chain connects TRBV19 to TRBJ1-4; weak D call: TRBD1 (5 bases). CDR1 LNHDA and CDR2 SQIVND come from the germline V gene (reference sequence). Trimming shortened V by 5 bases and J by 0 bases, and 10 bases separated the two germline ends. The CDR3 sequence is 15 residues long.

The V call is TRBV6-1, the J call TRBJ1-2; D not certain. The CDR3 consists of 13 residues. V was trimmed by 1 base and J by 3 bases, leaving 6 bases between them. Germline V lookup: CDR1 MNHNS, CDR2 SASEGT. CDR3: CASSEEQYYGYTF. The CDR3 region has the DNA TGTGCCAGCAGTGAAGAACAGTACTATGGCTACACCTTC.

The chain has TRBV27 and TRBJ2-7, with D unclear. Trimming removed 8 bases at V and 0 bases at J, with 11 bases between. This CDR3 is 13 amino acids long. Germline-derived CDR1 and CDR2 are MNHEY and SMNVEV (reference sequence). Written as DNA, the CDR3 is TGTGCCAGCCGTAGAACAGCCTCCTACGAGCAGTACTTC. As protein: CASRRTASYEQYF.

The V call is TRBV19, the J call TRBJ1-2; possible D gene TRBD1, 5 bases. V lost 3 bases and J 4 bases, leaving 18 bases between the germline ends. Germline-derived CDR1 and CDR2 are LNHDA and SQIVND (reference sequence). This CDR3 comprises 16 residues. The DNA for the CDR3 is TGTGCCAGTAGTATCGGTGGGACTGCAAAAACCTATGGCTACACCTTC. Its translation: CASSIGGTAKTYGYTF.

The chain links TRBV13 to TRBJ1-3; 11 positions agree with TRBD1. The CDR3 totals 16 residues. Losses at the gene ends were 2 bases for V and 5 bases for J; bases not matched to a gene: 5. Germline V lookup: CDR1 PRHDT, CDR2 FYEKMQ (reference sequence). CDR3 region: CASSLYEDRGRNTIYF. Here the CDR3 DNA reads TGTGCCAGCAGCTTATACGAGGACAGGGGGCGAAACACCATATATTTT.

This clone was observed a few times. The DNA of the CDR3 is TGTGCCAGTAGTATCCCAGGGGTTTTGGATGAGCAGTTCTTC. Its protein product is CASSIPGVLDEQFF. This chain uses TRBV19 with TRBJ2-1; TRBD1 is a possible D gene (6 bases). V was cut by 3 bases and J by 8 bases, with 14 bases left in between. The germline CDR1 and CDR2 sequences are LNHDA and SQIVND (reference sequence). CDR3 length: 14 residues. Complete variable domain (other parts from reference TRBV19 and TRBJ2-1): DGGITQSPKYLFRKEGQNVTLSCEQNLNHDAMYWYRQDPGQGLRLIYYSQIVNDFQKGDIAEGYSVSREKKESFPLTVTSAQKNPTAFYLCASSIPGVLDEQFFGPGTRLTVL.

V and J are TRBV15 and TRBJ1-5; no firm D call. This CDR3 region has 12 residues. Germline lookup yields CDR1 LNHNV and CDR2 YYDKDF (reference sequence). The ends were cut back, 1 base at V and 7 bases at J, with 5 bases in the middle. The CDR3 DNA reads TGTGCCACCAGCAGAGTGGGGCAGCCCCAGCATTTT. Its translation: CATSRVGQPQHF.

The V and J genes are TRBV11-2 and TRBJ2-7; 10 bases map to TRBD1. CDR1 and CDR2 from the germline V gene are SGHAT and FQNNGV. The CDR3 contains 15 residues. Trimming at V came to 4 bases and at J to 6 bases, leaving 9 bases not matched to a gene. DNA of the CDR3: TGTGCCAGCAGCTCGTTAAGGGGGACAGGGGCCGAGCAGTACTTC. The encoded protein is CASSSLRGTGAEQYF. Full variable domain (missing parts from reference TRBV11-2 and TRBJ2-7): EAGVAQSPRYKIIEKRQSVAFWCNPISGHATLYWYQQILGQGPKLLIQFQNNGVVDDSQLPKDRFSAERLKGVDSTLKIQPAKLEDSAVYLCASSSLRGTGAEQYFGPGTRLTVT.